This is a list of T cell receptor beta chains from one sample in a study of shared clonotypes between healthy human individuals. Data came from immunoSEQ multiplex PCR; TCRdb stores just in-frame clones and leaves some out. There are around 1.5 million clones in the sample; approximately 98% occur only once, and about 0.42% lies in the top ten. The specimen sequenced was naive CD4+ T cells sorted from blood. Receptors originate from a man younger than 40 in good health. The CDR3 runs from the conserved cysteine through the conserved F or W. A D gene is named only where the DNA matches it firmly.

v_call,d_call,j_call,cdr3_aa
TRBV5-1,NA,TRBJ2-3,CASNLIGSTDTQYF
TRBV7-2,TRBD2,TRBJ2-2,CASSLRGLAGAPGTGELFF
TRBV11-2,NA,TRBJ1-2,CASSLGTGRTNYGYTF
TRBV27,NA,TRBJ2-2,CASSQRGRFLTGELFF
TRBV9,NA,TRBJ1-5,CASSVDPGQGQPQHF
TRBV5-1,TRBD1,TRBJ2-7,CASSLRQGTYEQYF
TRBV11-3,TRBD2,TRBJ2-2,CASSKQSGTSDTTGELFF
TRBV6-1,NA,TRBJ2-2,CASSKPGGELFF
TRBV28,NA,TRBJ1-1,CASSLSWTLGTEAFF
TRBV5-5,NA,TRBJ2-6,CASSSGSVANVLTF
TRBV4-3,TRBD2,TRBJ2-7,CASSQDSSGSPEQYF
TRBV6-6,NA,TRBJ2-2,CASSYPSGELFF
TRBV5-6,NA,TRBJ2-5,CASSLPGPETQYF
TRBV18,NA,TRBJ1-4,CASSEGTANEKLFF
TRBV28,TRBD1,TRBJ2-1,CATKRNPGQEANEQFF
TRBV1,NA,TRBJ2-7,CTSSQPPGTTSYEQYF
TRBV9,NA,TRBJ1-5,CASSPGQSLNSNQPQHF
TRBV28,NA,TRBJ2-7,CASSFGQAIYEQYF
TRBV9,NA,TRBJ2-5,CASSPGVDPEIETQYF
TRBV11-1,NA,NA,CASKSRGEQYF
TRBV4-1,NA,TRBJ2-3,CASSQVVADTQYF
TRBV7-8,NA,TRBJ1-6,CASSLSQLMTPLHF
TRBV28,NA,TRBJ1-4,CASSLGREKLFF
TRBV10-2,NA,TRBJ2-7,CASSEQVGYEQYF
TRBV11-2,NA,TRBJ2-5,CASSHSREPWAQYF
TRBV29-1,NA,TRBJ2-5,CSLKTGQETQYF
TRBV6-5,NA,TRBJ1-5,CASRSDFSNQPQHF
TRBV19,NA,TRBJ2-6,CASSTSPGANVLTF
TRBV5-1,NA,TRBJ2-5,CASSLEPQETQYF
TRBV7-2,NA,TRBJ2-1,CASSLVNTNEQFF
TRBV2,NA,TRBJ2-3,CASSGRITDTQYF
TRBV5-1,NA,TRBJ1-3,CASSLDSGGNTIYF
TRBV7-9,NA,TRBJ1-3,CASSSLAGSSGNTIYF
TRBV11-2,NA,TRBJ1-2,CASSLELGRSYTF
TRBV7-9,NA,TRBJ2-5,CASSLRGRVEETQYF
TRBV18,TRBD2,TRBJ2-1,CASSPPGLGGEQFF
TRBV28,NA,TRBJ2-2,CASLKRGELFF
TRBV9,TRBD2,TRBJ2-1,CASSLWTSGRAGNEQFF
TRBV7-3,NA,TRBJ2-2,CASSRADSWTGGELFF
TRBV5-4,NA,TRBJ2-2,CASSQDTGELFF
TRBV5-4,TRBD1,TRBJ2-7,CASSWTGKDEQYF
TRBV25-1,NA,TRBJ2-6,CASSEYRAGLNVLTF
TRBV4-1,NA,TRBJ1-4,CASSQDDRRSAATNEKLFF
TRBV10-2,TRBD2,TRBJ2-2,CASREAGGPVGELFF
TRBV5-6,NA,TRBJ1-1,CASSPRDGFNTEAFF
TRBV7-2,NA,TRBJ1-4,CASSLFRGDQLFF
TRBV4-1,TRBD2,TRBJ2-1,CASSPRSGSREQFF
TRBV19,TRBD2,TRBJ2-2,CASSVGLANTGELFF
TRBV5-1,NA,TRBJ1-5,CASSLSGNQPQHF
TRBV27,TRBD1,TRBJ2-7,CASRIPDRKEYYEQYF
TRBV7-3,TRBD1,TRBJ2-2,CASSQQGAGTGELFF
TRBV7-9,NA,TRBJ1-1,CALDRFSEAFF
TRBV4-3,TRBD2,TRBJ2-2,CASSQEGKAGVNTGELFF